The 10 T cell receptor beta chains below all came from one sample that was sequenced in a study of T cell responses to AZD1222 COVID-19 vaccine (dated by TCRdb to the early 2020s). The time point label, as the study defines it: baseline before first vaccination. Library preparation was by the immunoSEQ multiplex PCR assay. TCRdb carries this immuneACCESS record with in-frame sequences only. Its versions omit some clonotypes, under half of them owing to an unresolved V gene in the studies checked, with the rest unexplained. This sample lists around 130,000 clones; about 93% were detected once. More than 4.5% of the sample is taken by the ten largest. The sample consisted of peripheral blood, taken on day 0 of AZD1222 vaccination. Receptors were obtained from an adult in good health.

The chain uses TRBV2 and TRBJ1-5; D may be TRBD1 (5 bases). Between the trimmed V and J ends, which lost 3 bases and 1 base, there was a span of 7 bases. The CDR3 extends over 14 amino acids. Germline CDR1 SNHLY, CDR2 FYNNEI. The CDR3 coding sequence is TGTGCCAGCAGTGACAGGGTCAGCAATCAGCCCCAGCATTTT. It yields the protein CASSDRVSNQPQHF.

The chain is built from TRBV19 and TRBJ1-2; weak D call: TRBD1 (5 bases). This CDR3 spans 12 amino acids. CDR1 is LNHDA, CDR2 SQIVND, per germline (reference sequence). V lost 8 bases and J lost 2, with 9 bases in between. The CDR3 nucleotides read TGTGCCAGTCAACAGGACAACTATGGCTACACCTTC. Protein product: CASQQDNYGYTF.

The chain employs TRBV30 and TRBJ2-1; the D gene is possibly TRBD1 (5 bases). The CDR3 is 12 amino acids. Germline loops: CDR1 GTSNPN, CDR2 SVGIG (reference sequence). V was cut by 1 base and J by 6 bases, with 7 bases left in between. In DNA, the CDR3 is TGTGCCTGGAGTGCTCAGGGCAATGAGCAGTTCTTC. Encoded protein: CAWSAQGNEQFF.

This clone has just a few counts. This sequence joins TRBV12-3 or TRBV12-4 and TRBJ1-1, with D tentatively TRBD1 (5 bases). This CDR3 is built from 11 residues. The V and J ends lost 8 bases and 5 bases respectively, with 9 bases between them. The CDR3 is CASPTVTEAFF. In DNA form, the CDR3 reads TGTGCCAGCCCGACAGTTACTGAAGCTTTCTTT.

The chain combines TRBV5-1 with TRBJ2-7; D may correspond to TRBD1 or TRBD2 (5 bases each). CDR1 is SGHRS and CDR2 is YFSETQ in the germline V gene. Trimming stripped 6 bases from V and 1 base from J, with 20 bases between. CDR3 size: 16 residues. CDR3 sequence (DNA): TGCGCCAGCACCCTGAGGGGAGCTTCGAGTTCCTACGAGCAGTACTTC. Amino acid sequence: CASTLRGASSSYEQYF.

The chain links TRBV9 to TRBJ2-1; D not certain. Germline V lookup: CDR1 SGDLS, CDR2 YYNGEE. V was shortened by 0 bases and J by 3 bases, with 16 bases between the two germline ends. The CDR3 runs 17 residues. The CDR3 sequence: CASSVALSGGNYNEQFF. CDR3 coding DNA: TGTGCCAGCAGCGTAGCCCTTAGTGGCGGAAACTACAATGAGCAGTTCTTC.

The chain has TRBV9 and TRBJ2-1; the match to TRBD2 covers 7 bases. Germline V gene sequence: CDR1 SGDLS, CDR2 YYNGEE. This CDR3 is 15 amino acids long. The V segment lost 5 bases and the J segment 0 bases; nucleotides outside the gene matches: 5. The CDR3 region is CASRTGTNSYNEQFF. CDR3 coding DNA: TGTGCCAGCAGAACCGGGACTAACTCCTACAATGAGCAGTTCTTC.

The CDR3 reads CASSPRSGTGTYEQYF. CDR3 sequence (DNA): TGTGCCAGCTCACCGAGAAGCGGGACAGGGACCTACGAGCAGTACTTC. This rearrangement joins TRBV18 to TRBJ2-7; 9 bases match TRBD1. The junction had 8 bases not matched to a gene; V was cut back by 3 bases and J by 2 bases. Germline CDR1 and CDR2: KGHSH and LQKENI. This CDR3 is built from 16 residues.

The chain combines TRBV29-1 with TRBJ1-2; D is uncertain. V was clipped by 4 bases and J by 2 bases, with 11 bases between them. Germline V gives CDR1 SQVTM, CDR2 ANQGSEA. This CDR3 region has 13 residues. The CDR3 region is CSVVWESNYGYTF. CDR3 nucleotides: TGCAGCGTTGTCTGGGAAAGCAACTATGGCTACACCTTC.

The chain joins TRBV7-2 to TRBJ2-5; D may be TRBD1 or TRBD2 (6 bases each). The V end lost 5 bases, the J end lost 4 bases, and 11 bases lay between the germline ends. The CDR3 loop spans 13 amino acids. Looked up from germline, CDR1 is SGHTA and CDR2 is FQGNSA. The chain's CDR3 is CASSRWGAETQYF. Here the CDR3 DNA reads TGTGCCAGCAGCCGTTGGGGGGCAGAGACCCAGTACTTC.